This record looks at one T cell receptor beta chain sequence and its context. This sample was included in a study of PD-1 blockade in classical Hodgkin lymphoma. There are 17 residues in the CDR3. Germline loops: CDR1 GTSNPN, CDR2 SVGIG (reference sequence). V shed 2 bases and J 1 base; nucleotides not matched to a gene: 6. Generated by immunoSEQ multiplex PCR, the TCRdb table keeps only in-frame clones and is missing some. The sample contains approximately 44,000 clones, over 70% of which appear only once. Brentuximab vedotin exposure varied, and every patient relapsed after autologous stem cell transplantation.

The origin of this receptor is a human donor with classical Hodgkin lymphoma. V usage is TRBV30 and J usage is TRBJ2-3, with 13 bases identical to TRBD2. The starting material was peripheral blood mononuclear cells (PBMCs), obtained at baseline. The CDR3 protein is CAWSMFGLAGGTDTQYF. The CDR3 bases are TGTGCCTGGAGTATGTTCGGACTAGCGGGAGGCACAGATACGCAGTATTTT.